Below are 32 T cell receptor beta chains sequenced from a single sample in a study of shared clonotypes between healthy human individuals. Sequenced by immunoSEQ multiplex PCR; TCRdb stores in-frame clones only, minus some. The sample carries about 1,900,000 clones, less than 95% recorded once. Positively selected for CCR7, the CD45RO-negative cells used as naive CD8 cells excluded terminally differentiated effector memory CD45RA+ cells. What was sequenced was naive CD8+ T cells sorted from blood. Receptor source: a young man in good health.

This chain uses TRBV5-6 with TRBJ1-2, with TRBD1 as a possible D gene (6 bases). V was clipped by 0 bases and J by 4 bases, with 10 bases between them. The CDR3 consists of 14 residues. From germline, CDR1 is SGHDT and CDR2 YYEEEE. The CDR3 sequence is CASSLGEGGYGYTF. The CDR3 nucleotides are TGTGCCAGCAGCTTGGGGGAAGGGGGCTATGGCTACACCTTC.

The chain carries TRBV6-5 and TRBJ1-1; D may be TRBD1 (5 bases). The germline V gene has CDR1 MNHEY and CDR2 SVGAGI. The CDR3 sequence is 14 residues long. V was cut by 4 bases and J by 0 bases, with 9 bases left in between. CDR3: CASSFWGVNTEAFF. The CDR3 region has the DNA TGTGCCAGCAGTTTTTGGGGCGTGAACACTGAAGCTTTCTTT.

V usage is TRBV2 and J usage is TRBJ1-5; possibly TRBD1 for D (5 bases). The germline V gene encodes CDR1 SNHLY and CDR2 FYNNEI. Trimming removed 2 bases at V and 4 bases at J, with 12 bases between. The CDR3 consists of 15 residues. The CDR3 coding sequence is TGTGCCAGCAGTGAATCGGGGGGACTAAATCAGCCCCAGCATTTT. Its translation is CASSESGGLNQPQHF.

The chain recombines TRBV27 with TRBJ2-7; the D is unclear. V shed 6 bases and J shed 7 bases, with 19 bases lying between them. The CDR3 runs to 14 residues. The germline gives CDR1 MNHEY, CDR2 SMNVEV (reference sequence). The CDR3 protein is CASSTTGSLREQYF. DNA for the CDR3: TGTGCCAGCAGCACAACCGGGTCCCTCAGGGAGCAGTACTTC.

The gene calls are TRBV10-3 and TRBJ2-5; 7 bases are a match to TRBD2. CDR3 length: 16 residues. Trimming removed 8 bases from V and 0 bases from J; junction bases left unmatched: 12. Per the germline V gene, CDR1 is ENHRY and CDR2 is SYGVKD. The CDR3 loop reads CAIGGAGAGDQETQYF. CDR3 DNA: TGTGCCATCGGGGGAGCGGGCGCGGGAGACCAAGAGACCCAGTACTTC.

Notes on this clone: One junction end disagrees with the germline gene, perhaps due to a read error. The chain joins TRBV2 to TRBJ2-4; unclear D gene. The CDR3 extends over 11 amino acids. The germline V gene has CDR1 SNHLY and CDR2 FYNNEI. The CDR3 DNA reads TGTGCCAGCAGTGAAGGAACCCGCTGGGACTTC. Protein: CASSEGTRWDF. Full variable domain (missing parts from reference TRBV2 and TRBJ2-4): EPEVTQTPSHQVTQMGQEVILRCVPISNHLYFYWYRQILGQKVEFLVSFYNNEISEKSEIFDDQFSVERPDGSNFTLKIRSTKLEDSAMYFCASSEGTRWDFGAGTRLSVL.

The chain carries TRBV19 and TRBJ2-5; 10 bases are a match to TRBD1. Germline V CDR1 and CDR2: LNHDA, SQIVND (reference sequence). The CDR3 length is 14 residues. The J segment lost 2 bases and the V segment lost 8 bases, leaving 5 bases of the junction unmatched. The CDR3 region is CASGGTGAQETQYF. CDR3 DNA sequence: TGTGCCAGTGGAGGGACAGGGGCACAAGAGACCCAGTACTTC.

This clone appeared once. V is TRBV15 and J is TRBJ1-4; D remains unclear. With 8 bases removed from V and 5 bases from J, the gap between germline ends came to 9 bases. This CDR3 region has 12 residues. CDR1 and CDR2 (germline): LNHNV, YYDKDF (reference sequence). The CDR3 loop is CATDAGNEKLFF. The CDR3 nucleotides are TGTGCCACCGATGCGGGAAATGAAAAACTGTTTTTT.

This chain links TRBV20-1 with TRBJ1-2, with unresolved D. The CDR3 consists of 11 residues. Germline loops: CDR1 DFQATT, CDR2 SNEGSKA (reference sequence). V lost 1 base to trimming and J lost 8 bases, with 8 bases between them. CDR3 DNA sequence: TGCAGTGCTAGAGGGTCCTGGGGCTACACCTTC. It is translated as CSARGSWGYTF.

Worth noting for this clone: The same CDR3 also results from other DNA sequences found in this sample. The CDR3 coding sequence is TGTGCCAGCAGCTCCGGACCCTACGAGCAGTACTTC. Amino acid sequence: CASSSGPYEQYF. This sequence joins TRBV5-4 and TRBJ2-7, with D unclear. The CDR3 runs 12 residues. Trimming cost V 3 bases and J 2 bases, with 6 bases left between them. Germline assignment: CDR1 SGHNT and CDR2 YYREEE (reference sequence).

The CDR3 spells CASSESAGEAFF. The CDR3 nucleotides read TGCGCCAGCAGTGAGTCAGCGGGGGAAGCTTTCTTT. The chain uses TRBV10-2 and TRBJ1-1, with D hard to call. The CDR3 consists of 12 residues. The V end was cut by 0 bases, the J end by 8 bases, with 7 bases between. The germline V gene encodes CDR1 WSHSY and CDR2 SAAADI.

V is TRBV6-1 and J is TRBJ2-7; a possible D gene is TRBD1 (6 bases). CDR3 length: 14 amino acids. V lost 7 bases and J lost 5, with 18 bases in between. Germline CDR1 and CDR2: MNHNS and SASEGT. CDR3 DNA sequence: TGTGCCAGCACCCTCAGGGGTGCGATGAACGAGCAGTACTTC. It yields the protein CASTLRGAMNEQYF.

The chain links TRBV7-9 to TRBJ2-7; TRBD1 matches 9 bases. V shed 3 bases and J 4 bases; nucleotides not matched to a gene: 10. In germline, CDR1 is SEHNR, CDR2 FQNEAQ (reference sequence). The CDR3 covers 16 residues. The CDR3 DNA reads TGTGCCAGCAGCTTGAACCGGGACAGGGCTTTATACGAGCAGTACTTC. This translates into CASSLNRDRALYEQYF.

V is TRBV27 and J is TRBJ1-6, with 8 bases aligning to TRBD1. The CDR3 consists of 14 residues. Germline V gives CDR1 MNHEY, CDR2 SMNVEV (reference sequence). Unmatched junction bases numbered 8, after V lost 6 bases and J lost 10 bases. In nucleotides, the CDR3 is TGTGCCAGCAGACGGACAGGGTTGGGCTCACCCCTCCACTTT. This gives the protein CASRRTGLGSPLHF.

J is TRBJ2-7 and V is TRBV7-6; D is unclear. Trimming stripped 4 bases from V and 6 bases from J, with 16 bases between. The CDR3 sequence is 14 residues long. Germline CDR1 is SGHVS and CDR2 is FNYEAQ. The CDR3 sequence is CASSSNLGSGEQYF. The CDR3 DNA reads TGTGCCAGCAGCTCCAACCTGGGGTCAGGCGAGCAGTACTTC.

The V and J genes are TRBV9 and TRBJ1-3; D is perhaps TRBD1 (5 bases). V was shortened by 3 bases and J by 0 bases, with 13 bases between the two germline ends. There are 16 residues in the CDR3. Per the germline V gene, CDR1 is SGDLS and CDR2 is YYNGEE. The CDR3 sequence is CASSDPWGISGNTIYF. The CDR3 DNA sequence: TGTGCCAGCAGCGACCCTTGGGGGATCTCTGGAAACACCATATATTTT.

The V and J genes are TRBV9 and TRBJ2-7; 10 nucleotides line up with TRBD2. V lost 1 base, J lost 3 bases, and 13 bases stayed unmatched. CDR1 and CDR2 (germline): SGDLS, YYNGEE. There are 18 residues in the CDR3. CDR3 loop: CASSVYEGLALLGYEQYF. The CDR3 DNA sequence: TGTGCCAGCAGCGTATACGAGGGACTAGCGCTCCTCGGCTACGAGCAGTACTTC.

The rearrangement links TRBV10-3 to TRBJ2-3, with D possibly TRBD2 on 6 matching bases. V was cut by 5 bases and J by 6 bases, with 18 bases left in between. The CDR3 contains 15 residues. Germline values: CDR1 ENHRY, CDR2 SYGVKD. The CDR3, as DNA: TGTGCCATCAGTCATGACGGACTAATCACGGATACGCAGTATTTT. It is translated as CAISHDGLITDTQYF.

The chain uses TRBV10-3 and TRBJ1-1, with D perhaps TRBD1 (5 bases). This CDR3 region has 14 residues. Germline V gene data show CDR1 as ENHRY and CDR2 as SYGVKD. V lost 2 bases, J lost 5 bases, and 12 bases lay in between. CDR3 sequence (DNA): TGTGCCATCAGTGAGGAGGCAGGGTCGACTGAAGCTTTCTTT. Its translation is CAISEEAGSTEAFF.

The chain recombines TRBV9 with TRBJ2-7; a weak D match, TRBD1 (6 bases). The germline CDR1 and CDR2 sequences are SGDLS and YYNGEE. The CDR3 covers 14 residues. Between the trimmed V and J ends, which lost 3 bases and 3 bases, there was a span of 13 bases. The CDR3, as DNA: TGTGCCAGCAGCGCGACAGGTCTCTTCTACGAGCAGTACTTC. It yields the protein CASSATGLFYEQYF. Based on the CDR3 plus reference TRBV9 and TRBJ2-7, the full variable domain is DSGVTQTPKHLITATGQRVTLRCSPRSGDLSVYWYQQSLDQGLQFLIQYYNGEERAKGNILERFSAQQFPDLHSELNLSSLELGDSALYFCASSATGLFYEQYFGPGTRLTVT.

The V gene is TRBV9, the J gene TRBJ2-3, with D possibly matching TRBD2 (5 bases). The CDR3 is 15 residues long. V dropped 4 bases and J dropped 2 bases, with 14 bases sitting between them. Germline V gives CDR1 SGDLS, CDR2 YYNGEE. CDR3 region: CASSPLVSDTDTQYF. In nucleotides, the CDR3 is TGTGCCAGCAGCCCATTGGTTAGCGACACAGATACGCAGTATTTT.

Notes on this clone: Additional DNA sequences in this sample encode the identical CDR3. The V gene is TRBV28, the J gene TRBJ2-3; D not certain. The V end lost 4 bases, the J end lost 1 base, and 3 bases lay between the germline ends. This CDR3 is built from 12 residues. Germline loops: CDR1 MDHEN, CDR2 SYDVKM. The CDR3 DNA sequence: TGTGCCAGCAGTTCTGGCACAGATACGCAGTATTTT. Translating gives CASSSGTDTQYF.

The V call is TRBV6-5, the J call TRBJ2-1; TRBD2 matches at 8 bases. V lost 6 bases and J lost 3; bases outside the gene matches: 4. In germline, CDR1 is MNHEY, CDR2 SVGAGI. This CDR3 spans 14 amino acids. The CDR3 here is CASSETSDYNEQFF. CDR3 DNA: TGTGCCAGCAGCGAGACTAGCGACTACAATGAGCAGTTCTTC.

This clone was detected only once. In DNA form, the CDR3 reads TGTGCCAGCAGTGGAAATCTAGCCCCTCTCGAGCAGTACTTC. Translation: CASSGNLAPLEQYF. The chain has TRBV2 and TRBJ2-7; weak D call: TRBD2 (5 bases). V was cut by 4 bases and J by 6 bases, with 16 bases left in between. The CDR3 extends over 14 amino acids. Germline lookup yields CDR1 SNHLY and CDR2 FYNNEI.

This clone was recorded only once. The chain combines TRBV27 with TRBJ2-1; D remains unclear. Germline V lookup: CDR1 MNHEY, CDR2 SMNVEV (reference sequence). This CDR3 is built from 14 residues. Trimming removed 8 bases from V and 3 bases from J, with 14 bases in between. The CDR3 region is CASSPVGFYNEQFF. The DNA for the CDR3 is TGTGCCAGCTCCCCCGTGGGGTTCTACAATGAGCAGTTCTTC.

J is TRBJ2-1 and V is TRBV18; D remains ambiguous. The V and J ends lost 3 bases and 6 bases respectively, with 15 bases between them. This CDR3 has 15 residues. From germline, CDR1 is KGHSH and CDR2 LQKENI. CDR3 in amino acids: CASSPVRGPRNEQFF. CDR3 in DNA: TGTGCCAGCTCACCGGTCCGCGGACCACGCAATGAGCAGTTCTTC.

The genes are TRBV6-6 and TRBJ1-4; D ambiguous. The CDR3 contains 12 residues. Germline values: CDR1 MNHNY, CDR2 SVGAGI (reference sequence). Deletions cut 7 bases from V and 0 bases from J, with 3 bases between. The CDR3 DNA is TGTGCCAGCACAGCAACTAATGAAAAACTGTTTTTT. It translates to CASTATNEKLFF.

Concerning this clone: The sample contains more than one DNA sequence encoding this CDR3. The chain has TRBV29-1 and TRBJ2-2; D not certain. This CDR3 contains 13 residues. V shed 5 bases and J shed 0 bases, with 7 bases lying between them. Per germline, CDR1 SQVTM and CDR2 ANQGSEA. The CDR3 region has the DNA TGCAGCGTTCTGCGCGCGAACACCGGGGAGCTGTTTTTT. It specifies CSVLRANTGELFF.

CDR3 sequence (DNA): TGTGCCAGCAGTCAACAGGGAAATAGCAATCAGCCCCAGCATTTT. It encodes CASSQQGNSNQPQHF. The gene calls are TRBV28 and TRBJ1-5; D may be TRBD1 (6 bases). This CDR3 has 15 amino acids. Germline V gene data show CDR1 as MDHEN and CDR2 as SYDVKM. Between the trimmed V and J ends, which lost 5 bases and 0 bases, there was a span of 11 bases. The full variable domain, completed using reference TRBV28 and TRBJ1-5, is DVKVTQSSRYLVKRTGEKVFLECVQDMDHENMFWYRQDPGLGLRLIYFSYDVKMKEKGDIPEGYSVSREKKERFSLILESASTNQTSMYLCASSQQGNSNQPQHFGDGTRLSIL.

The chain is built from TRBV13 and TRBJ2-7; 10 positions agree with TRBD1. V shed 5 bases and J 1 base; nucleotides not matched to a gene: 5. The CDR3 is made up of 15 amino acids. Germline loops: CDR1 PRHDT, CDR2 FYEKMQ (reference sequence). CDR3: CASSLRDRGSYEQYF. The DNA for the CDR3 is TGTGCCAGCAGCCTACGGGACAGGGGATCCTACGAGCAGTACTTC.

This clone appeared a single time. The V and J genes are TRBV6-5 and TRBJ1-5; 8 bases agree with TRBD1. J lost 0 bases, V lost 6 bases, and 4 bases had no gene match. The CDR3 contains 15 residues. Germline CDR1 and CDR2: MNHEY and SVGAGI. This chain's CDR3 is CASSQTGDSNQPQHF. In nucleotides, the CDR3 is TGTGCCAGCAGCCAGACAGGGGATAGCAATCAGCCCCAGCATTTT.

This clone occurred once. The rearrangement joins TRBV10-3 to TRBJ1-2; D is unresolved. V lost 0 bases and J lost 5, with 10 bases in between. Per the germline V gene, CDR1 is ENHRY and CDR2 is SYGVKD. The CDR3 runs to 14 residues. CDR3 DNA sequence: TGTGCCATCAGTGAGTCTAGCCCTGGGTATGGCTACACCTTC. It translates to CAISESSPGYGYTF.